Each of the 17 T cell receptor beta chains below was sequenced from the same sample in a study of glioma-infiltrating T cells (dated by TCRdb to the mid-2010s). Instrument used: Illumina MiSeq. TCR alpha and beta CDR3 regions were amplified with the iRepertoire nested amplicon-rescue multiplex PCR (arm-PCR) platform from RNA. TCRdb reanalyzed the raw reads on its own, using fastp at Q25 for trimming and MiXCR for clone calling, and kept in-frame beta chains. Rows with one shared CDR3 protein collapse into an entry with the most common genes and DNA. Within this sample are about 45,000 distinct CDR3 sequences, with about 20% of them counted one time only. The ten top clones hold almost 6.5% of the sample. The specimen was glioma tissue, nonneoplastic brain tissue, or PBMCs (not recorded which). These receptors came from a human donor with low-grade glioma or glioblastoma, undergoing nonglioma brain surgery, or in good health (not recorded which).

The rearrangement uses TRBV19 and TRBJ2-3; TRBD1 matches at 8 bases. From germline, CDR1 is LNHDA and CDR2 SQIVND (reference sequence). This CDR3 contains 16 residues. Trimming took 6 bases from V and 3 from J; bases not matched to a gene: 11. CDR3 DNA sequence: TGTGCCAGTAGGGACAGGGAGAGGCGCCCGACAGATACGCAGTATTTT. Its translation: CASRDRERRPTDTQYF.

This clonotype was counted ten times or more. The genes are TRBV10-3 and TRBJ2-1; 8 nucleotides match TRBD2. V lost 0 bases to trimming and J lost 1 base; unmatched junction nucleotides: 5. This CDR3 has 17 residues. Germline V gene data show CDR1 as ENHRY and CDR2 as SYGVKD. In DNA, the CDR3 is TGTGCCATCAGTGAGTCGGAGGGCGGGGGGTCCTACAATGAGCAGTTCTTC. It yields the protein CAISESEGGGSYNEQFF.

This chain joins TRBV6-1 and TRBJ2-7, with D possibly TRBD1 on 6 matching bases. In germline, CDR1 is MNHNS, CDR2 SASEGT. V was cut by 0 bases and J by 5 bases, with 17 bases left in between. The CDR3 is made up of 16 amino acids. CDR3 nucleotide sequence: TGTGCCAGCAGTGAAGCCCAAGCAGGGGAATACAACGAGCAGTACTTC. Translated, it gives CASSEAQAGEYNEQYF.

J is TRBJ2-3 and V is TRBV6-5; no clear D gene. This CDR3 is 14 amino acids long. Germline V gene lookup returns CDR1 MNHEY and CDR2 SVGAGI. V was clipped by 3 bases and J by 5 bases, with 12 bases between them. The CDR3 loop reads CASSYSKGLDTQYF. DNA of the CDR3: TGTGCCAGCAGTTATTCGAAAGGGCTAGATACGCAGTATTTT.

This clonotype appeared many times. CDR3 sequence reads: CASSKPGTEQYF. CDR3 nucleotide sequence: TGTGCCAGCAGTAAACCGGGGACCGAGCAGTACTTC. This chain links TRBV2 with TRBJ2-7, with D perhaps assigned TRBD1 or TRBD2 (5 bases each). CDR3 length: 12 amino acids. V lost 5 bases and J lost 6, with 11 bases in between. Germline V gene sequence: CDR1 SNHLY, CDR2 FYNNEI. The full variable domain, its missing parts supplied by reference TRBV2 and TRBJ2-7, is EPEVTQTPSHQVTQMGQEVILRCVPISNHLYFYWYRQILGQKVEFLVSFYNNEISEKSEIFDDQFSVERPDGSNFTLKIRSTKLEDSAMYFCASSKPGTEQYFGPGTRLTVT.

This clonotype occurred a few times. CDR3: CASSPGTNNNEQFF. CDR3 coding DNA: TGTGCCAGCAGCCCCGGGACAAACAACAATGAGCAGTTCTTC. The chain carries TRBV9 and TRBJ2-1, with D perhaps matching TRBD1 (6 bases). Trimming stripped 4 bases from V and 5 bases from J, with 13 bases between. Germline CDR1 and CDR2: SGDLS and YYNGEE. This CDR3 has 14 residues.

The table lists this clonotype with many counts. This chain uses TRBV20-1 with TRBJ2-3, with D possibly being TRBD2 (6 bases). The germline V gene has CDR1 DFQATT and CDR2 SNEGSKA (reference sequence). Trimming pared 7 bases from V and 5 bases from J, leaving 22 bases between. The length of the CDR3 is 15 residues. CDR3 DNA sequence: TGCAGTGTTCCCCTCCGGGACCCGCGGGGAGATACGCAGTATTTT. Amino acid sequence: CSVPLRDPRGDTQYF.

Note on this clonotype: A much larger clone lies a single base off, so this may be a read error. The J gene is TRBJ1-5, the V gene TRBV18; 7 nucleotides line up with TRBD1. CDR3 size: 15 residues. Looked up from germline, CDR1 is KGHSH and CDR2 is LQKENI. CDR3 nucleotide sequence: TGTGCCAGCTCACTCGAGACAGGGAGCAATCAGACCCAGCATTTT. Amino acid sequence: CASSLETGSNQTQHF.

As to this clonotype: A single base separates this from a much larger clone, so it may be a read error. The J gene is TRBJ1-1, the V gene TRBV4-1, with D unclear. Trimming left V 7 bases short and J 4 bases short, with 7 bases between. The CDR3 sequence is 11 residues long. CDR1 and CDR2 (germline): MGHRA, YSYEKL. As DNA, the CDR3 is TGCGCCAGCAAAGCGGGCACTGAAGCTTTCTTT. It is translated as CASKAGTEAFF.

This clonotype was detected ten times or more. This chain links TRBV10-3 with TRBJ1-1; D call uncertain. The CDR3 spans 13 residues. Trimming took off 9 bases at V and 1 base at J, with 12 bases between the two ends. CDR1 and CDR2 from the germline V gene are ENHRY and SYGVKD. The CDR3: CAILESSNTEAFF. The CDR3 DNA reads as TGTGCCATTTTGGAGTCCTCGAACACTGAAGCTTTCTTT.

Comments on this clonotype: This may come from a read error, since a much larger clone is one base off. The chain joins TRBV2 to TRBJ1-2; 7 bases map to TRBD1. The germline V gene has CDR1 SNHLY and CDR2 FYNNEI. The CDR3 length is 13 residues. CDR3 sequence: CASSLQGSDGYAF. CDR3 nucleotide sequence: TGTGCCAGCAGTTTACAGGGGAGTGATGGCTACGCCTTC.

This clonotype was recorded many times. This sequence joins TRBV29-1 and TRBJ2-7; a possible D gene is TRBD2 (6 bases). This CDR3 contains 12 residues. Per germline, CDR1 SQVTM and CDR2 ANQGSEA. Trimming cost V 5 bases and J 0 bases, with 8 bases left between them. CDR3 DNA sequence: TGCAGCGTTCGGGAGTCCTCCTACGAGCAGTACTTC. Translated, it gives CSVRESSYEQYF.

This clonotype was counted many times. V and J are TRBV27 and TRBJ1-2; 8 bases line up with TRBD1. V lost 1 base to trimming and J lost 4 bases; unmatched junction nucleotides: 11. Germline-derived CDR1 and CDR2 are MNHEY and SMNVEV (reference sequence). The CDR3 loop spans 17 amino acids. CDR3 protein: CASSLYPDTGGGYGYTF. CDR3 in DNA: TGTGCCAGCAGTTTATACCCCGATACAGGGGGTGGCTATGGCTACACCTTC.

In this sample, this clonotype turned up a few times. The chain links TRBV30 to TRBJ2-1; 13 bases align to TRBD2. Germline CDR1 and CDR2: GTSNPN and SVGIG (reference sequence). V trimming: 4 bases; J trimming: 8 bases; junction bases outside the gene matches: 8. This CDR3 has 15 residues. CDR3 sequence: CAWNSGLAGDHEQFF. The CDR3 nucleotides are TGTGCCTGGAATTCCGGACTAGCGGGAGACCATGAGCAGTTCTTC.

A few counts support this clonotype. This may be a read error, as it is one base from a much larger clone. The V call is TRBV28, the J call TRBJ2-5, with TRBD2 as a possible D gene (6 bases). The CDR3 spans 13 residues. The germline V gene has CDR1 MDHEN and CDR2 SYDVKM. DNA of the CDR3: TGTGCCGGCAGTTCGACTAGTCTAGAGACCCAGTACTTC. Encoded protein: CAGSSTSLETQYF.

This clonotype has a handful of counts. The chain couples TRBV5-6 to TRBJ2-1; D possibly corresponds to TRBD2 (5 bases). The germline V gene has CDR1 SGHDT and CDR2 YYEEEE. The CDR3 extends over 16 amino acids. V gave up 4 bases and J gave up 3 bases, with 17 bases separating them. As DNA, the CDR3 is TGTGCCAGCAGCCCCGTCTGGCCTGCGGGCTACAATGAGCAGTTCTTC. Translating it yields CASSPVWPAGYNEQFF. The variable domain in full, completed from reference TRBV5-6 and TRBJ2-1, reads DAGVTQSPTHLIKTRGQQVTLRCSPKSGHDTVSWYQQALGQGPQFIFQYYEEEERQRGNFPDRFSGHQFPNYSSELNVNALLLGDSALYLCASSPVWPAGYNEQFFGPGTRLTVL.

This clonotype was recorded at least ten times. The J gene is TRBJ2-3, the V gene TRBV29-1; TRBD1 agrees at 9 bases. Trimming removed 8 bases from V and 1 base from J; junction bases left unmatched: 13. There are 16 residues in the CDR3. Germline CDR1 and CDR2: SQVTM and ANQGSEA. The CDR3 nucleotides are TGCAGCACACGAAAGGGACAGGGCCTAGGCACAGATACGCAGTATTTT. The encoded protein is CSTRKGQGLGTDTQYF.